This TCR beta chain is drawn from a study of Ad26.COV2.S vaccination and SARS-CoV-2 variants (dated by TCRdb to the early 2020s). Background for the entire study: TCRbeta repertoire sequencing was used to assess the specificity and breadth of SARS-CoV-2-reactive T cell receptors after Ad26.COV2.S vaccination. The TCR-sequenced set comprised roughly 30 samples: around 20 Ad26.COV2.S vaccine recipients, 5 placebo recipients and 8 SARS-CoV-2 convalescent individuals.

The immunoSEQ Assay was the method used to sequence TCRbeta CDR3 regions. After extraction, genomic DNA underwent amplification by bias-controlled multiplex PCR, followed by high-throughput sequencing. Turning to the authors' computational methods: To quantify the absolute abundance of every unique TCRbeta CDR3 region, sequences were collapsed and filtered. T cell fraction was estimated by normalization of TCRbeta template counts to usable DNA, with usable DNA being measured through amplification of reference genes present in all nucleated cells. Repertoire TCRs were annotated as SARS-CoV-2-specific by exact matching of V gene, CDR3 amino acid sequence and J gene to a known reactive TCR set. The reference SARS-CoV-2 TCR set came from MIRA and was filtered for enrichment in COVID-19-positive ImmuneCODE repertoires, removing public or cross-reactive TCRs. Using the MIRA antigens, annotated TCRs were further analysed by specific ORF or by position within an ORF. Breadth was defined as the number of annotated unique rearrangements divided by the total number of unique productive rearrangements, and depth was defined as the summed frequency of the annotated unique rearrangements. Group comparisons of TCR breadth used two-sided Wilcoxon rank-sum tests. In TCRdb, the immuneACCESS table is reduced to in-frame sequences with V and J assigned. These tables do not hold every clone; where another copy was compared, an unresolved V gene accounts for under half, and the others remain unexplained. V, J and clone size derive from that table, while D and trimming were established from the DNA sequence. Across this sample there are about 180,000 clones, with around nine tenths seen only once. The ten largest make up over 4.5% of the sample.

What the study reported, not specific to this receptor: After vaccination, spike-specific CD8+ and CD4+ T cell responses were reported to show substantial breadth. It was noted by the authors that total T cell responses may have been underestimated by the TCR breadth and depth analyses. Compared with placebo recipients, Ad26.COV2.S recipients showed higher spike-specific TCR breadth (P = 0.0014). Comparable non-spike TCR breadth was observed between vaccine and placebo recipients, consistent with only spike being contained in the vaccine.

The CDR1 and CDR2 encoded by the germline V gene (reference sequence) are SEHNR and FQNEAQ. The CDR3 runs 13 amino acids, cysteine and phenylalanine included. The only DNA kept is the CDR3, 39 bases in frame from the first base. V is cut by 3 bases and J by 2 bases, and the space between the germline ends is 8 bases. In the paper's terms, the time point label means: individuals recovered from natural SARS-CoV-2 infection. Of note for this clone: Its antigen is currently not known. It has no much larger one-base neighbor in the sample; base qualities were not kept. Additional DNA sequences in this sample encode the identical CDR3.

The material sequenced was peripheral blood, taken after recovery from COVID-19. The origin of this receptor is a human donor who had recovered from COVID-19. The sequence joins TRBV7-9 to TRBJ2-7; TRBD1 could be the D gene, as 5 bases match. The DNA is TGTGCCAGCAGCTTGCAGGGAACCTACGAGCAGTACTTC. Its product reads: CASSLQGTYEQYF.